Listed here are 19 T cell receptor beta chains from one sample, sequenced in a study of technical replicates of blood from a few donors. Clones were read by immunoSEQ multiplex PCR, and TCRdb kept only the in-frame ones, dropping some. Here the sample spans around 80,000 clones, about 92% being singletons. Specimen: T cells isolated from PBMCs. All receptors derive from a human donor in good health.

The chain recombines TRBV4-2 with TRBJ1-1; D not certain. V lost 1 base and J 2 bases, leaving 11 bases between the germline ends. The V gene's germline CDR1 is LGHNA and CDR2 YNFKEQ. This CDR3 is 15 amino acids long. Written as DNA, the CDR3 is TGTGCCAGCAGCCAAGGGGCGGGGAGTAACACTGAAGCTTTCTTT. Translation gives CASSQGAGSNTEAFF.

DNA for the CDR3: TGTGCCAGCAGCCGGGGGGGGGCGAACACTGAAGCTTTCTTT. Protein product: CASSRGGANTEAFF. This chain joins TRBV5-4 and TRBJ1-1; TRBD1 is a possible D gene (6 bases). CDR3 length equals 14 residues. The V gene lost 4 bases and the J gene lost 1 base, with 11 bases spanning the gap. The germline V gene has CDR1 SGHNT and CDR2 YYREEE (reference sequence).

The rearrangement links TRBV5-1 to TRBJ1-6; 8 bases are shared with TRBD1. CDR1 is SGHRS and CDR2 is YFSETQ in the germline V gene. Germline trimming cut 5 bases from V and 6 bases from J; bases unmatched to any gene: 7. This CDR3 has 15 amino acids. Here the CDR3 reads CASRNLDRGNSPLHF. CDR3 nucleotide sequence: TGCGCCAGCAGAAACCTCGACAGGGGTAATTCACCCCTCCACTTT.

This rearrangement joins TRBV20-1 to TRBJ1-1; D is ambiguous. Germline V gives CDR1 DFQATT, CDR2 SNEGSKA (reference sequence). The V end lost 8 bases, the J end lost 9 bases, and 16 bases lay between the germline ends. The CDR3 runs 11 residues. The CDR3 DNA reads as TGCAGTACACCCGCCGGGGATAAAGCTTTCTTT. It encodes CSTPAGDKAFF.

The V and J genes are TRBV5-4 and TRBJ2-1, with D tentatively TRBD1 (5 bases). Germline V gene lookup returns CDR1 SGHNT and CDR2 YYREEE (reference sequence). V lost 4 bases to trimming and J lost 7 bases, with 15 bases between them. The CDR3 is 14 amino acids. The CDR3 nucleotides are TGTGCCAGCAGCGTCATACAGGCTCGGAATGAGCAGTTCTTC. This encodes CASSVIQARNEQFF.

V is TRBV6-1 and J is TRBJ1-2; D remains unclear. V was trimmed by 3 bases and J by 7 bases, leaving 12 bases between them. The CDR3 runs to 13 residues. Germline V lookup: CDR1 MNHNS, CDR2 SASEGT. This CDR3 is CASSEPPGVGYTF. As DNA, the CDR3 is TGTGCCAGCAGTGAGCCCCCCGGGGTTGGCTACACCTTC.

This rearrangement joins TRBV7-9 to TRBJ2-1, with D perhaps matching TRBD1 (6 bases). Germline values: CDR1 SEHNR, CDR2 FQNEAQ (reference sequence). V was shortened by 5 bases and J by 9 bases, with 8 bases between the two germline ends. CDR3 length: 11 residues. The CDR3 DNA follows: TGTGCCAGCAGCGCCAGGGGTGAGCAGTTCTTC. This codes for CASSARGEQFF. The whole variable domain, filled in from reference TRBV7-9 and TRBJ2-1, reads DTGVSQNPRHKITKRGQNVTFRCDPISEHNRLYWYRQTLGQGPEFLTYFQNEAQLEKSRLLSDRFSAERPKGSFSTLEIQRTEQGDSAMYLCASSARGEQFFGPGTRLTVL.

V and J are TRBV4-1 and TRBJ2-1, with D possibly matching TRBD2 (6 bases). CDR1 and CDR2 from the germline V gene are MGHRA and YSYEKL. This CDR3 spans 16 amino acids. V lost 3 bases and J 4 bases, leaving 16 bases between the germline ends. The CDR3 is CASSQAPSGSYNEQFF. The CDR3 region has the DNA TGCGCCAGCAGCCAGGCCCCCAGCGGGTCGTACAATGAGCAGTTCTTC.

The rearrangement joins TRBV7-6 to TRBJ2-2; TRBD2 matches at 9 bases. J was trimmed by 0 bases and V by 5 bases; bases with no gene match: 19. The CDR3 sequence is 21 residues long. Germline CDR1 and CDR2: SGHVS and FNYEAQ. The CDR3 nucleotides are TGTGCCAGCAGCAAAGCTTGGAGCGGGGGGCGACGAGATTCGAACACCGGGGAGCTGTTTTTT. Amino acid sequence: CASSKAWSGGRRDSNTGELFF.

The V call is TRBV19, the J call TRBJ2-3, with 8 bases matching TRBD1. Germline CDR1 LNHDA, CDR2 SQIVND (reference sequence). Unmatched junction bases numbered 6, after V lost 3 bases and J lost 4 bases. The CDR3 has 15 amino acids. The CDR3 DNA sequence: TGTGCCAGTAGTATGGACAGGGACGATGCAGATACGCAGTATTTT. It specifies CASSMDRDDADTQYF.

DNA for the CDR3: TGTGCCAGCAGTTCCGGGACAGGGGTCACAGATACGCAGTATTTT. It codes for CASSSGTGVTDTQYF. The chain carries TRBV11-3 and TRBJ2-3; 10 nucleotides match TRBD1. The V gene end was trimmed by 6 bases and the J gene end by 2 bases; junction bases not matched to a gene: 5. Germline V CDR1 and CDR2: SGHNT, YENEEA. The CDR3 sequence is 15 residues long.

The gene calls are TRBV27 and TRBJ2-5, with D perhaps matching TRBD2 (6 bases). V lost 3 bases, J lost 1 base, and 12 bases lay in between. The CDR3 spans 15 residues. The germline CDR1 and CDR2 sequences are MNHEY and SMNVEV (reference sequence). DNA for the CDR3: TGTGCCAGCAGTTTGAGAGGCGGGATCCAAGAGACCCAGTACTTC. It is translated as CASSLRGGIQETQYF.

The chain couples TRBV5-6 to TRBJ2-1, with a weak D call TRBD2 (5 bases). This CDR3 region has 15 residues. Germline V gene lookup returns CDR1 SGHDT and CDR2 YYEEEE. V was clipped by 0 bases and J by 2 bases, with 9 bases between them. CDR3 coding DNA: TGTGCCAGCAGCTTGGGGACTTTCCCCTACAATGAGCAGTTCTTC. Residues: CASSLGTFPYNEQFF.

The chain couples TRBV5-6 to TRBJ2-4; 9 bases are shared with TRBD2. Trimming removed 4 bases from V and 4 bases from J; junction bases left unmatched: 9. Germline CDR1 is SGHDT and CDR2 is YYEEEE. This CDR3 spans 16 amino acids. The CDR3 is CASSPLAGGPKNIQYF. The CDR3 DNA is TGTGCCAGCAGCCCCCTTGCGGGGGGGCCAAAAAACATTCAGTACTTC.

This clone has a single count. The CDR3 nucleotides read TGTGCCAGTAGCCCCGACAGCTACGAGCAGTACTTC. The encoded protein is CASSPDSYEQYF. The V and J genes are TRBV19 and TRBJ2-7; D perhaps matches TRBD1 (5 bases). Germline CDR1 reads LNHDA; CDR2 reads SQIVND (reference sequence). V lost 6 bases and J 3 bases, leaving 9 bases between the germline ends. The CDR3 has 12 amino acids.

The chain is built from TRBV2 and TRBJ2-1; maybe TRBD2 (5 bases). CDR3 length equals 12 residues. Deletions cut 6 bases from V and 8 bases from J, with 11 bases between. Germline V gene lookup returns CDR1 SNHLY and CDR2 FYNNEI. Here the CDR3 reads CASREANYEQFF. Written as DNA, the CDR3 is TGTGCCAGCAGGGAGGCTAACTATGAGCAGTTCTTC.

The V call is TRBV5-1, the J call TRBJ2-1; tentatively, D is TRBD2 (6 bases). This CDR3 spans 16 amino acids. V lost 3 bases and J 7 bases, leaving 20 bases between the germline ends. CDR1 SGHRS and CDR2 YFSETQ come from the germline V gene. The CDR3 sequence is CASSWNEGTGGNEQFF. CDR3 DNA sequence: TGCGCCAGCAGCTGGAATGAGGGGACTGGGGGTAATGAGCAGTTCTTC.

The chain links TRBV9 to TRBJ2-7; 8 nucleotides line up with TRBD1. Germline trimming cut 4 bases from V and 8 bases from J; bases unmatched to any gene: 11. The CDR3 sequence is 14 residues long. The germline V gene encodes CDR1 SGDLS and CDR2 YYNGEE. The CDR3 bases are TGTGCCAGCAGCCCGACGACAGGGGTCTTCCAGCAGTACTTC. Translating gives CASSPTTGVFQQYF.

The V and J genes are TRBV25-1 and TRBJ2-2; a weak D match, TRBD2 (6 bases). The CDR3 sequence is 13 residues long. From germline, CDR1 is MGHDK and CDR2 SYGVNS. V was shortened by 4 bases and J by 5 bases, with 8 bases between the two germline ends. DNA for the CDR3: TGTGCCAGCAGTGCGGCGGGAACCGGGGAGCTGTTTTTT. Protein sequence: CASSAAGTGELFF.